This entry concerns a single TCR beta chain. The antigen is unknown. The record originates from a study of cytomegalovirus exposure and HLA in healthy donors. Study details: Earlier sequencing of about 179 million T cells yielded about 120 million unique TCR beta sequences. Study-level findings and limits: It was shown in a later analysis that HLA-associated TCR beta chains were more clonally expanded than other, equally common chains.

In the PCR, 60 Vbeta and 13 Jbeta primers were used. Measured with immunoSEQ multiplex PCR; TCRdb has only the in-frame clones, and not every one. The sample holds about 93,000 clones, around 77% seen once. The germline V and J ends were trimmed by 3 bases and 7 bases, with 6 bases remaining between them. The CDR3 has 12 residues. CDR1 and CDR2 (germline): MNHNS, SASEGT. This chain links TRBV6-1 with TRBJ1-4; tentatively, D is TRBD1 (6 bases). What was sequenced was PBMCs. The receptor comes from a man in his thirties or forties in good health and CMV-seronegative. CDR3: CASSDRGEKLFF. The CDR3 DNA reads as TGTGCCAGCAGTGACAGGGGTGAAAAACTGTTTTTT.